This T cell receptor beta chain was identified in a study of blood T cell repertoires in COVID-19. Sequencing used immunoSEQ multiplex PCR; TCRdb keeps in-frame clones, though not all of them. Here the sample spans roughly 400,000 clones, around nine tenths being singletons. Per germline, CDR1 GTSNPN and CDR2 SVGIG (reference sequence). Trimming cost V 3 bases and J 4 bases; bases outside gene matches: 13. This CDR3 has 16 amino acids. Categorization into cohorts depended on clinical history that participants reported. Recovery meant two consecutive negative NP/OP PCR tests, professional clearance, or resolved symptoms.

V usage is TRBV30 and J usage is TRBJ1-2; TRBD1 matches at 8 bases. Material: PBMCs or T cells enriched from blood (not recorded which). The TCR sequence derives from a woman in her 30s who had recovered from COVID-19. The CDR3 bases are TGTGCCTGGAGGGACGGGGCAGGGGGCTACCCCTATGGCTACACCTTC. It yields the protein CAWRDGAGGYPYGYTF.